The entry below gives a single T cell receptor (beta chain) sequence along with its context. The target antigen is unknown. The sample belongs to a study of beta chain features in type 1 diabetes. Overall study findings and caveats: High-TCR-expressing cells could be over-represented by cDNA sequencing.

The CDR3 extends over 17 amino acids. J was trimmed by 0 bases and V by 0 bases; bases with no gene match: 8. Germline-derived CDR1 and CDR2 are SGHTS and YDEGEE. Every donor provided one heparinised blood draw, which averaged approximately 120 mL. Isolated RNA was reverse transcribed in full, so expressed TCRB transcripts were sequenced. Clones were sequenced by immunoSEQ multiplex PCR, and TCRdb holds only the in-frame ones, with some missing. In the table there are about 230,000 clones, 9% to 10% of which are singletons. The chain joins TRBV5-8 to TRBJ1-2; 7 positions agree with TRBD1. Sequenced: naive CD4+ T cells from blood. This TCR was recovered from a woman younger than 35 in good health. The CDR3 nucleotides read TGTGCCAGCAGCTTGGTTCCGACAGGGTTGTCTAACTATGGCTACACCTTC. Translating it yields CASSLVPTGLSNYGYTF. Full variable domain (rest looked up from reference TRBV5-8 and TRBJ1-2): EAGVTQSPTHLIKTRGQQATLRCSPISGHTSVYWYQQALGLGLQFLLWYDEGEERNRGNFPPRFSGRQFPNYSSELNVNALELEDSALYLCASSLVPTGLSNYGYTFGSGTRLTVV.